The 29 T cell receptor beta chains listed next were all sequenced from one sample in a study of spatial heterogeneity in lung cancer. TCRdb passed the 5' RACE reads through MiXCR, listing each CDR3 protein once. Of 2,000 to 3,000 distinct CDR3 sequences in the sample, over 10% were seen once. Documented time point: sample taken at primary tumor resection. In each case, whole RNA from tumor, nontumor lung or frozen PBMC was sequenced unsorted. The sequences come from PBMCs, collected at surgery. These receptor sequences come from a male donor with early-stage non-small cell lung cancer.

This clonotype was seen repeatedly, ten times or more. The CDR3 loop is CASSDREERDQPQHF. The CDR3 coding sequence is TGTGCCAGCAGTGACAGGGAGGAAAGGGATCAGCCCCAGCATTTT. The gene calls are TRBV2 and TRBJ1-5; the D gene is possibly TRBD1 (5 bases). CDR3 length: 15 amino acids. Trimming took 3 bases from V and 5 from J, leaving 14 bases between them. Germline V gene sequence: CDR1 SNHLY, CDR2 FYNNEI.

This clonotype was counted a single time. The V gene is TRBV7-2, the J gene TRBJ2-1; D unclear. This CDR3 is built from 12 residues. Germline loops: CDR1 SGHTA, CDR2 FQGNSA. The V gene lost 0 bases and the J gene lost 13 bases, with 10 bases spanning the gap. The CDR3 DNA reads as TGTGCCAGCAGCTTAGCGGGAACTTACCAGTTCTTC. This gives the protein CASSLAGTYQFF.

This clonotype is medium-sized (0.01 to 0.1%) by share. The V gene is TRBV7-2, the J gene TRBJ2-7; 13 bases align to TRBD2. J lost 6 bases, V lost 1 base, and 18 bases had no gene match. The CDR3 consists of 20 residues. Germline values: CDR1 SGHTA, CDR2 FQGNSA. The CDR3 spells CASSLVGRTSGSHSPSEQYF. As DNA, the CDR3 is TGTGCCAGCAGCTTAGTTGGAAGGACTAGCGGGAGCCACAGCCCGTCCGAGCAGTACTTC.

In its sample, this clonotype is medium-sized. The genes are TRBV11-3 and TRBJ2-1; 12 bases are a match to TRBD1. Looked up from germline, CDR1 is SGHNT and CDR2 is YENEEA. CDR3 length equals 16 residues. The junction had 10 bases not matched to a gene; V was cut back by 5 bases and J by 8 bases. Written as DNA, the CDR3 is TGTGCCAGCAGCAACAAAGGGACAGGGGGCCGGGATGAGCAGTTCTTC. This codes for CASSNKGTGGRDEQFF.

Turning to this clonotype: One junction end does not reproduce the germline sequence, and a read error may be involved. V gene TRBV2 combines with J gene TRBJ2-2; 7 bases match TRBD1. The length of the CDR3 is 15 residues. Per the germline V gene, CDR1 is SNHLY and CDR2 is FYNNEI. In nucleotides, the CDR3 is TGTGTCAGCAGCTCGGGACAGACAGCCCCCGGGGAGCTGTTTTTT. Protein product: CVSSSGQTAPGELFF.

This clonotype is termed medium-sized. The chain has TRBV12-3 or TRBV12-4 and TRBJ2-7; unclear D gene. This CDR3 has 14 amino acids. V was trimmed by 3 bases and J by 3 bases, leaving 12 bases between them. CDR3 DNA sequence: TGTGCCAGCAGTTTCGGGCAGAATAACTACGAGCAGTACTTC. It yields the protein CASSFGQNNYEQYF.

The rearrangement uses TRBV5-4 and TRBJ2-2; D may be TRBD1 or TRBD2 (5 bases each). Germline V gene sequence: CDR1 SGHNT, CDR2 YYREEE (reference sequence). V lost 0 bases, J lost 1 base, and 10 bases lay in between. The length of the CDR3 is 16 residues. CDR3 in DNA: TGTGCCAGCAGCTTGGCGGGACGGCGGAACACCGGGGAGCTGTTTTTT. Translation: CASSLAGRRNTGELFF.

This clonotype is medium-sized in the sample. The chain links TRBV4-3 to TRBJ2-7; tentatively, D is TRBD1 (5 bases). The V and J ends lost 1 base and 0 bases respectively, with 13 bases between them. Germline V gene lookup returns CDR1 LGHNA and CDR2 YSLEER. CDR3 size: 16 residues. The CDR3 loop is CASSQASTGSSYEQYF. CDR3 bases: TGCGCCAGCAGCCAAGCGTCCACAGGCAGCTCCTACGAGCAGTACTTC.

This chain links TRBV18 with TRBJ2-5; no clear D. Trimming pared 2 bases from V and 0 bases from J, leaving 10 bases between. Germline V CDR1 and CDR2: KGHSH, LQKENI. This CDR3 is 15 amino acids long. The CDR3 spells CASSPRAQDQETQYF. CDR3 in DNA: TGTGCCAGCTCACCAAGGGCGCAGGACCAAGAGACCCAGTACTTC.

This clonotype is judged large. The rearrangement links TRBV19 to TRBJ2-3; no clear D. The length of the CDR3 is 12 residues. CDR1 and CDR2 (germline): LNHDA, SQIVND (reference sequence). The V end lost 3 bases, the J end lost 1 base, and 2 bases lay between the germline ends. This CDR3 reads CASSIGTDTQYF. The CDR3 coding sequence is TGTGCCAGTAGTATCGGCACAGATACGCAGTATTTT.

In this sample, this clonotype turned up many times. The gene calls are TRBV11-3 and TRBJ2-1; TRBD1 might be the D (8 bases). Germline CDR1 reads SGHNT; CDR2 reads YENEEA. This CDR3 contains 14 residues. V was pared by 0 bases and J by 14 bases, with 17 bases between. The CDR3 loop is CASSLDGGTGKEFF. CDR3 coding DNA: TGTGCCAGCAGCTTAGACGGGGGGACAGGAAAGGAGTTCTTC.

This clonotype has a handful of counts. J is TRBJ2-5 and V is TRBV27, with TRBD1 matching 7 bases. Trimming took 5 bases from V and 2 from J; bases not matched to a gene: 8. Germline assignment: CDR1 MNHEY and CDR2 SMNVEV (reference sequence). This CDR3 is built from 15 residues. This chain's CDR3 is CASSPGDSYQETQYF. The CDR3, as DNA: TGTGCCAGCAGTCCCGGGGACAGCTATCAAGAGACCCAGTACTTC.

This clonotype was detected ten times or more. CDR3 loop: CSARTSGNTGELFF. The CDR3 DNA reads as TGCAGTGCCCGGACTAGCGGCAACACCGGGGAGCTGTTTTTT. The chain couples TRBV20-1 to TRBJ2-2; the match to TRBD2 covers 10 bases. Trimming took 6 bases from V and 2 from J; bases not matched to a gene: 3. Germline V gene lookup returns CDR1 DFQATT and CDR2 SNEGSKA (reference sequence). This CDR3 comprises 14 residues.

There are many counts of this clonotype. The chain recombines TRBV29-1 with TRBJ2-7; TRBD2 aligns across 9 bases. Germline lookup yields CDR1 SQVTM and CDR2 ANQGSEA. Trimming removed 4 bases from V and 3 bases from J; junction bases left unmatched: 13. The CDR3 is 16 residues long. CDR3 in DNA: TGCAGCGTTGTTCTCCTAGGCGGGAGGGCCCTCTACGAGCAGTACTTC. This gives the protein CSVVLLGGRALYEQYF.

Many counts were recorded for this clonotype. This rearrangement joins TRBV6-1 to TRBJ2-3; 8 bases are shared with TRBD2. This CDR3 has 17 amino acids. Germline-derived CDR1 and CDR2 are MNHNS and SASEGT. Trimming took 5 bases from V and 2 from J; bases not matched to a gene: 12. CDR3 nucleotide sequence: TGTGCCAGCAGTCTCCGAAGCGGGAGCTATCTCACAGATACGCAGTATTTT. Its translation is CASSLRSGSYLTDTQYF.

This clonotype was found once. The V and J genes are TRBV28 and TRBJ2-1; D might be TRBD1 (6 bases). Germline CDR1 MDHEN, CDR2 SYDVKM. The CDR3 consists of 14 residues. Trimming left V 3 bases short and J 8 bases short, with 14 bases between. The CDR3 spells CASSFPPYRDEQFF. The CDR3 DNA sequence: TGTGCCAGCAGTTTCCCCCCTTACAGGGATGAGCAGTTCTTC.

This clonotype was counted many times. The rearrangement joins TRBV5-8 to TRBJ2-6; D gene uncertain. Per the germline V gene, CDR1 is SGHTS and CDR2 is YDEGEE. V lost 1 base and J 1 base, leaving 12 bases between the germline ends. This CDR3 is 17 amino acids long. CDR3: CASSLISWGSGANVLTF. CDR3 bases: TGTGCCAGCAGCTTGATAAGTTGGGGATCTGGGGCCAACGTCCTGACTTTC.

This clonotype showed up many times. This chain uses TRBV2 with TRBJ2-7; D gene uncertain. This CDR3 is built from 14 residues. Deletions cut 5 bases from V and 2 bases from J, with 13 bases between. CDR1 and CDR2 from the germline V gene are SNHLY and FYNNEI. The CDR3 coding sequence is TGTGCCAGCAGTACAATCCAAGTAACCTACGAGCAGTACTTC. Its protein product is CASSTIQVTYEQYF.

This clonotype was counted at least ten times. The J gene is TRBJ1-2, the V gene TRBV28; possible D gene TRBD1, 5 bases. In germline, CDR1 is MDHEN, CDR2 SYDVKM. V gave up 9 bases and J gave up 8 bases, with 19 bases separating them. The CDR3 has 13 amino acids. CDR3 sequence: CASIRDVGLGYTF. CDR3 nucleotides: TGTGCCAGTATTCGGGACGTAGGTTTGGGCTACACCTTC.

In its sample, this clonotype was seen many times. For the CDR3, the DNA is TGCAGTGCTCCGCGGGGGCCGGATGAGCAGTTCTTC. Translating it yields CSAPRGPDEQFF. This chain joins TRBV20-1 and TRBJ2-1; TRBD2 might be the D (7 bases). The CDR3 sequence is 12 residues long. Germline V gene lookup returns CDR1 DFQATT and CDR2 SNEGSKA (reference sequence). Trimming left V 5 bases short and J 8 bases short, with 13 bases between.

The chain joins TRBV18 to TRBJ2-1, with no clear D. V was pared by 0 bases and J by 2 bases, with 11 bases between. The CDR3 runs to 16 residues. CDR1 and CDR2 (germline): KGHSH, LQKENI. In DNA, the CDR3 is TGTGCCAGCTCACCACCGAGCACATTTCCCTACAATGAGCAGTTCTTC. It translates to CASSPPSTFPYNEQFF.

This clonotype was counted ten times or more. This sequence joins TRBV19 and TRBJ2-1; perhaps TRBD2 as D (5 bases). Germline CDR1 reads LNHDA; CDR2 reads SQIVND (reference sequence). The length of the CDR3 is 15 residues. Trimming left V 2 bases short and J 5 bases short, with 13 bases between. This CDR3 reads CASSILALDHNEQFF. CDR3 sequence (DNA): TGTGCCAGTAGTATACTAGCTCTAGATCACAATGAGCAGTTCTTC.

This CDR3 is CSARARDRYYNEQFF. Written as DNA, the CDR3 is TGCAGTGCTAGAGCTAGAGACAGATACTACAATGAGCAGTTCTTC. This sequence joins TRBV20-1 and TRBJ2-1; tentative D call: TRBD1 (5 bases). The V end lost 1 base, the J end lost 3 bases, and 13 bases lay between the germline ends. Germline CDR1 DFQATT, CDR2 SNEGSKA (reference sequence). The CDR3 has 15 residues.

This clonotype is labeled as medium-sized. The rearrangement uses TRBV10-3 and TRBJ2-2; 10 bases line up with TRBD1. Looked up from germline, CDR1 is ENHRY and CDR2 is SYGVKD. The CDR3 consists of 15 residues. Trimming took 9 bases from V and 3 from J; bases not matched to a gene: 7. CDR3 bases: TGTGCCATGAATGACAGGGGGCGCGACACCGGGGAGCTGTTTTTT. Translation: CAMNDRGRDTGELFF.

The sample holds many counts of this clonotype. The gene calls are TRBV23-1 and TRBJ2-1; weak D call: TRBD2 (5 bases). TRBV23-1 is treated as an ORF (open reading frame) with a function not yet certain. Trimming removed 4 bases from V and 15 bases from J, with 19 bases in between. The CDR3 is made up of 13 amino acids. This chain's CDR3 is CASSLPVGGFGFF. The CDR3, as DNA: TGCGCCAGCAGTCTCCCAGTAGGCGGGTTTGGGTTCTTC.

This clonotype is medium-sized. The CDR3 is CASSSRGGTVFNEQFF. The CDR3 DNA reads as TGTGCCAGCAGTTCCCGTGGAGGGACCGTATTCAATGAGCAGTTCTTC. J is TRBJ2-1 and V is TRBV5-8; D is perhaps TRBD2 (6 bases). The V gene lost 5 bases and the J gene lost 6 bases, with 21 bases spanning the gap. The CDR3 contains 16 residues. Germline CDR1 and CDR2: SGHTS and YDEGEE.

This clonotype is deemed large. V usage is TRBV29-1 and J usage is TRBJ2-1; D not certain. The V and J ends lost 4 bases and 4 bases respectively, with 8 bases between them. This CDR3 is built from 12 residues. The germline gives CDR1 SQVTM, CDR2 ANQGSEA. The CDR3 loop is CSVGLGYNEQFF. The CDR3 DNA sequence: TGCAGCGTTGGCCTGGGTTACAATGAGCAGTTCTTC.

The chain couples TRBV6-1 to TRBJ2-2; D remains unclear. Trimming left V 2 bases short and J 0 bases short, with 7 bases between. The CDR3 extends over 15 amino acids. Germline assignment: CDR1 MNHNS and CDR2 SASEGT. In DNA, the CDR3 is TGTGCCAGCAGTGAATGGACGACGAACACCGGGGAGCTGTTTTTT. It is translated as CASSEWTTNTGELFF.

This chain links TRBV7-2 with TRBJ2-7; D possibly matches TRBD1 or TRBD2 (5 bases each). Trimming stripped 0 bases from V and 2 bases from J, with 11 bases between. The CDR3 extends over 15 amino acids. From germline, CDR1 is SGHTA and CDR2 FQGNSA. DNA for the CDR3: TGTGCCAGCAGCTTAGCGGGGACGAGTACCTACGAGCAGTACTTC. Residues: CASSLAGTSTYEQYF.